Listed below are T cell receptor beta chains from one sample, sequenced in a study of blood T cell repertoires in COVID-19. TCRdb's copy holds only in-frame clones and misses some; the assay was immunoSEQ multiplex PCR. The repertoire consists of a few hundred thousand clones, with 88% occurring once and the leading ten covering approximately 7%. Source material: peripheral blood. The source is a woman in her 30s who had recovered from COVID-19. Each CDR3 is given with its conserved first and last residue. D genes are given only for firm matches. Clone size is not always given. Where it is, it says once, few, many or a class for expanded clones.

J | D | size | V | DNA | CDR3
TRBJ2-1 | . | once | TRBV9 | TGTGCCAGCAGCCCCGTCGGGCAGGGTCATAGGGATGAGCAGTTCTTC | CASSPVGQGHRDEQFF
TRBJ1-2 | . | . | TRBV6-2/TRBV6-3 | TGTGCCAGCAGCCCGACAGAATACTATGGCTACACCTTC | CASSPTEYYGYTF
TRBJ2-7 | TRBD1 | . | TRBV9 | TGTGCCAGCAGCACAGGACAGGGGTCAACTTTCTACGAGCAGTACTTC | CASSTGQGSTFYEQYF
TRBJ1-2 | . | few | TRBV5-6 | TGTGCCAGCAGCGCGGGTCCGGCGGGGTATAACTATGGCTACACCTTC | CASSAGPAGYNYGYTF
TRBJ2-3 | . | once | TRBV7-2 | TGTGCCAGCAGCTTAGGGCGGGGAGATACGCAGTATTTT | CASSLGRGDTQYF
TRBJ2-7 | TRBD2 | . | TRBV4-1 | TGCGCCAGCAGCCAAGACATAGGGGAGGGGTACGAGCAGTACTTC | CASSQDIGEGYEQYF
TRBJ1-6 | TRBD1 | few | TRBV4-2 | TGTGCCAGCAGCCCTCAGGGACAGGGGGGGCCAGGGAATTCACCCCTCCACTTT | CASSPQGQGGPGNSPLHF
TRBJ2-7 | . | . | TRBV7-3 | TGTGCCAGCAGCTTAGGGGGGGCACCCTCCTACGAGCAGTACTTC | CASSLGGAPSYEQYF
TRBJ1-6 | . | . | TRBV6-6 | TGTGCCAGCAGTTACTCAAATCAGGGATTGAATTCACCCCTCCACTTT | CASSYSNQGLNSPLHF
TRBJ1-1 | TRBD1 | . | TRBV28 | TGTGCCAGCACAAGACAGGGTTGGCGCGCGGGCACTGAAGCTTTCTTT | CASTRQGWRAGTEAFF
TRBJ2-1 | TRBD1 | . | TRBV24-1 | TGTGCCACCACGGGACAGGGGGCCCATGAGCAGTTCTTC | CATTGQGAHEQFF
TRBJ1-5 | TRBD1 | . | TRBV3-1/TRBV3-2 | TGTGCCAGCAGCCTTGGACAGGGGGATCAGCCCCAGCATTTT | CASSLGQGDQPQHF
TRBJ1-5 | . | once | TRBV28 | TGTGCCAGCTATACCCATGGAGCCGTCATTAATCAGCCCCAGCATTTT | CASYTHGAVINQPQHF
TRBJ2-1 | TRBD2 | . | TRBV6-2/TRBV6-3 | TGTGCCAGCAGTTACGTACGGGGGGGCTACAATGAGCAGTTCTTC | CASSYVRGGYNEQFF
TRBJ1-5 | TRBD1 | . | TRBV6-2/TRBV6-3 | TGTGCCAGCAGTTTCCCCCGGGACAGGGGGAATCAGCCCCAGCATTTT | CASSFPRDRGNQPQHF
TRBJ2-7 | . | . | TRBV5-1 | TGCGCCAGCAGCTTGGTCGGCAGGCCCCTTTCCTACGAGCAGTACTTC | CASSLVGRPLSYEQYF
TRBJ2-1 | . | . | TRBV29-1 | TGCAGCGTTGGACAGGGAGGCACGAGCTCCTACAATGAGCAGTTCTTC | CSVGQGGTSSYNEQFF
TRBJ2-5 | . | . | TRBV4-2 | TGTGCCAGCAGCCAAGATGATGCTCGCGCGGTCTTGGAGACCCAGTACTTC | CASSQDDARAVLETQYF
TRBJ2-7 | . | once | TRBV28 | TGTGCCAGCGCCAGAGGGTCCAGACCAATATACGAGCAGTACTTC | CASARGSRPIYEQYF
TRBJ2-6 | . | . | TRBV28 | TGTGCCAGCAGCACCGGGTCCCTTGGGGCCAACGTCCTGACTTTC | CASSTGSLGANVLTF
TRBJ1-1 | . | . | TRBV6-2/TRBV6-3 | TGTGCCAGCAGTTACAACGTCAGAGGGACTGAAGCTTTCTTT | CASSYNVRGTEAFF
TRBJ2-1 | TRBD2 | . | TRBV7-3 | TGTGCCAGCAGCTTCGATAGCGGGGGACTCAATGAGCAGTTCTTC | CASSFDSGGLNEQFF
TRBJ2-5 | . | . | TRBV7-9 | TGTGCCAGCAGCCGTACATCCCAAGAGACCCAGTACTTC | CASSRTSQETQYF
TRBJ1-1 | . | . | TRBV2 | TGTGCCAGCAGGATACAGGTCACTGAAGCTTTCTTT | CASRIQVTEAFF
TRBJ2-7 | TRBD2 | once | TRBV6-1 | TGTGCCAGCAGTTATGGACTAGTGAACGAGCAGTACTTC | CASSYGLVNEQYF
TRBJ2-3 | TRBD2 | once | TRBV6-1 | TGTGCCAGCAGTGAAGCTAGCGGGGGGGCGGGATCTAGCACAGATACGCAGTATTTT | CASSEASGGAGSSTDTQYF
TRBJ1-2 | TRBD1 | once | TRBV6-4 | TGTGCCAGCAGTGATAACGCGGGGACAGGCTATGGCTACACCTTC | CASSDNAGTGYGYTF
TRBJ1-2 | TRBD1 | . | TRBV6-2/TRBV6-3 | TGTGCCAGCAGTTACTCGGATAACAGGGGAGGCTACACCTTC | CASSYSDNRGGYTF
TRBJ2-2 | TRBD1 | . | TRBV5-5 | TGTGCCAGCAGCCCCCAGGGGATAGGGGACAGGGGAACCGGGGAGCTGTTTTTT | CASSPQGIGDRGTGELFF
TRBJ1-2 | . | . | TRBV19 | TGTGCCAGTAGTATCTCCACCTACGATGGCTACACCTTC | CASSISTYDGYTF
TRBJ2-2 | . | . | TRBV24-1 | TGTGCCACCAGTGGCTGGGCAGATTCGAACACCGGGGAGCTGTTTTTT | CATSGWADSNTGELFF
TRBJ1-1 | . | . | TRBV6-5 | TGTGCCAGCAGGGAGGGCTTGAAAGCTTTCTTT | CASREGLKAFF
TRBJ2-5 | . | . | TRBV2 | TGTGCCAGCACCCCGGACAGCCACCAAGAGACCCAGTACTTC | CASTPDSHQETQYF
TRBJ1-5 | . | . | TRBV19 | TGTGCCAGTAGCTGGCAGGGCCAGCCCCAGCATTTT | CASSWQGQPQHF
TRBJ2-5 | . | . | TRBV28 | TGTGCCAGCAGTTTCGCAGGGTTACAAGAGACCCAGTACTTC | CASSFAGLQETQYF
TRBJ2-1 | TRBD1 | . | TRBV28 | TGTGCCAGCAAGGACAGGAGCTACAATGAGCAGTTCTTC | CASKDRSYNEQFF
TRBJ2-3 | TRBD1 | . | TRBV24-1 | TGTGCCGTCGGAGACAGGGGGTCTGATACGCAGTATTTT | CAVGDRGSDTQYF
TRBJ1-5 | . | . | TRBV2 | TGTGCCAGCAGTACAGGACCCAATCAGCCCCAGCATTTT | CASSTGPNQPQHF
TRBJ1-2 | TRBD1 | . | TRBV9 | TGTGCCAGCAGCGTAGCTGGGACAGGGTTTGGGTATGGCTACACCTTC | CASSVAGTGFGYGYTF
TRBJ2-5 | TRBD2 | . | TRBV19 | TGTGCCAGTAGCCGCGGGTGGGGGACTAGTAAAGAGACCCAGTACTTC | CASSRGWGTSKETQYF
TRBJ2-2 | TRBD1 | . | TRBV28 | TGTGCCAGCAGTTCCCGGGGACAGGGTTTCACCGGGGAGCTGTTTTTT | CASSSRGQGFTGELFF
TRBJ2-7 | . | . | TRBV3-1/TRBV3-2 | TGTGCCAGCAGCTATAGCAAACACGAGCAGTACTTC | CASSYSKHEQYF
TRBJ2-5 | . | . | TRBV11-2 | TGTGCCAGCAGCTTAGGGACACTGGGGGAGACCCAGTACTTC | CASSLGTLGETQYF
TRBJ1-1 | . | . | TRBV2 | TGTGCCAGCAGTGTCAGACAGGCGGTTGAAGCTTTCTTT | CASSVRQAVEAFF
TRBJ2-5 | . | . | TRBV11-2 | TGTGCCAGCAGCTTAGCGCGGACACGCCACGGGACCCAGTACTTC | CASSLARTRHGTQYF